The 18 T cell receptor beta chains below all came from one sample that was sequenced in a study of T cells in tuberculosis. Method: immunoSEQ multiplex PCR; TCRdb's copy keeps in-frame clones and lacks some. The table includes tens of thousands of clones, over 85% detected once. Sequenced material: PBMCs. These receptors were collected from a donor aged 10 to 29 with latent tuberculosis or without tuberculosis infection. Some clones in this sample may be carry-over from other donors' samples.

This clone was picked up a small number of times. The chain employs TRBV15 and TRBJ2-7, with 8 positions matching TRBD2. The CDR3 is 17 amino acids. CDR1 and CDR2 from the germline V gene are LNHNV and YYDKDF (reference sequence). The trim removed 1 base at V and 1 base at J, leaving 9 bases unmatched. The CDR3 is CATSRVGIAGRSYEQYF. The CDR3 DNA is TGTGCCACCAGCAGAGTGGGCATAGCGGGGAGATCCTACGAGCAGTACTTC.

The chain uses TRBV29-1 and TRBJ1-5; D is unclear. Looked up from germline, CDR1 is SQVTM and CDR2 is ANQGSEA. This CDR3 region has 12 residues. Trimming took off 5 bases at V and 4 bases at J, with 9 bases between the two ends. In nucleotides, the CDR3 is TGCAGCGTTTCCCCCCCGAATCAGCCCCAGCATTTT. Translating it yields CSVSPPNQPQHF.

The chain links TRBV6-1 to TRBJ2-7, with TRBD1 matching over 10 bases. The germline V gene encodes CDR1 MNHNS and CDR2 SASEGT. Germline trimming cut 8 bases from V and 5 bases from J; bases unmatched to any gene: 6. This CDR3 is 13 amino acids long. The CDR3 sequence: CASGQGVPNEQYF. CDR3 sequence (DNA): TGTGCCAGCGGACAGGGGGTGCCTAACGAGCAGTACTTC.

This clone was recorded once. V is TRBV5-1 and J is TRBJ2-3; 8 nucleotides agree with TRBD1. The CDR3 is made up of 15 amino acids. Germline CDR1 SGHRS, CDR2 YFSETQ. Germline trimming cut 4 bases from V and 4 bases from J; bases unmatched to any gene: 8. Here the CDR3 DNA reads TGCGCCAGCAGCCCACGGACAGGGACCGCAGATACGCAGTATTTT. Translating gives CASSPRTGTADTQYF.

The chain joins TRBV7-8 to TRBJ1-1, with D maybe TRBD1 (5 bases). This CDR3 has 15 residues. With 4 bases removed from V and 0 bases from J, the gap between germline ends came to 12 bases. The germline gives CDR1 SGHVS, CDR2 FQNEAQ. The CDR3 protein is CASSSGGGMNTEAFF. CDR3 DNA: TGTGCCAGCAGCTCCGGCGGGGGGATGAACACTGAAGCTTTCTTT.

This clone is a singleton in its sample. The chain employs TRBV5-1 and TRBJ1-1; D possibly corresponds to TRBD1 (5 bases). This CDR3 is 14 amino acids long. CDR1 is SGHRS, CDR2 YFSETQ, per germline. Trimming left V 2 bases short and J 4 bases short, with 12 bases between. The CDR3 sequence is CASSFNRQGTEAFF. CDR3 coding DNA: TGCGCCAGCAGCTTTAATCGGCAGGGCACTGAAGCTTTCTTT.

The chain links TRBV19 to TRBJ2-3, with D tentatively TRBD2 (5 bases). V lost 10 bases and J lost 10, with 12 bases in between. CDR3 length: 10 amino acids. CDR1 LNHDA and CDR2 SQIVND come from the germline V gene (reference sequence). This CDR3 reads CATGVKAQYF. CDR3 bases: TGTGCCACCGGGGTGAAAGCGCAGTATTTT.

This clone came up once. The V and J genes are TRBV5-1 and TRBJ2-2; 9 positions match TRBD1. CDR1 is SGHRS and CDR2 is YFSETQ in the germline V gene. The CDR3 spans 14 residues. Trimming cost V 4 bases and J 5 bases; bases outside gene matches: 3. CDR3 coding DNA: TGCGCCAGCAGCGGGACAGGGTTGACCGGGGAGCTGTTTTTT. This translates into CASSGTGLTGELFF.

The count of this clone is one. This chain joins TRBV7-2 and TRBJ1-2, with 9 bases that match TRBD1. Germline CDR1 SGHTA, CDR2 FQGNSA. Trimming removed 7 bases from V and 12 bases from J; junction bases left unmatched: 9. The CDR3 length is 12 residues. Written as DNA, the CDR3 is TGTGCCAGCAACCGGGACAGGGTGGGAAACACCTTC. Translated: CASNRDRVGNTF.

The V and J genes are TRBV2 and TRBJ2-1, with TRBD2 identical over 11 bases. The V segment lost 7 bases and the J segment 6 bases; nucleotides outside the gene matches: 8. Germline V gene sequence: CDR1 SNHLY, CDR2 FYNNEI. The length of the CDR3 is 15 residues. The CDR3 loop reads CASTLAGGPGNEQFF. CDR3 in DNA: TGTGCCAGCACATTAGCGGGGGGGCCAGGCAATGAGCAGTTCTTC.

The rearrangement uses TRBV28 and TRBJ1-1; D unresolved. Germline lookup yields CDR1 MDHEN and CDR2 SYDVKM. Trimming took 6 bases from V and 0 from J, leaving 14 bases between them. The CDR3 covers 15 residues. The CDR3 nucleotides are TGTGCCAGCAGCTCCTGGGCCGCAATGAACACTGAAGCTTTCTTT. It is translated as CASSSWAAMNTEAFF.

The genes are TRBV4-1 and TRBJ1-2; D possibly corresponds to TRBD1 (6 bases). V was pared by 7 bases and J by 6 bases, with 21 bases between. The CDR3 length is 15 residues. Germline lookup yields CDR1 MGHRA and CDR2 YSYEKL. The CDR3 DNA is TGCGCCAGCACCCTTGGCGGGGGCAGGGGAAATGGCTACACCTTC. This codes for CASTLGGGRGNGYTF.

J is TRBJ1-2 and V is TRBV4-3; D uncertain. Trimming took off 3 bases at V and 4 bases at J, with 9 bases between the two ends. Germline CDR1 reads LGHNA; CDR2 reads YSLEER. The CDR3 is 13 residues long. The CDR3: CASSQTGIYGYTF. DNA for the CDR3: TGCGCCAGCAGCCAGACGGGGATCTATGGCTACACCTTC.

The V and J genes are TRBV30 and TRBJ2-1; the match to TRBD2 covers 7 bases. CDR3 length: 11 amino acids. The junction had 9 bases not matched to a gene; V was cut back by 7 bases and J by 12 bases. Germline V gene data show CDR1 as GTSNPN and CDR2 as SVGIG (reference sequence). This CDR3 reads CALTYGTTQFF. In nucleotides, the CDR3 is TGTGCCTTAACCTATGGGACTACGCAGTTCTTC.

The chain is built from TRBV12-1 and TRBJ2-1; the tabulated D call, TRBD2, remains unverified against the DNA. TRBV12-1 is reported as a pseudogene. The CDR3 is made up of 19 amino acids. The CDR3: CASSFRTRPPQGSYNEQFF. CDR3 DNA sequence: TGTGCCAGCAGCTTTCGAACTAGACCCCCGCAAGGCTCCTACAATGAGCAGTTCTTC.

The chain carries TRBV7-9 and TRBJ2-4; D might be TRBD2 (6 bases). The CDR3 extends over 16 amino acids. Trimming stripped 0 bases from V and 0 bases from J, with 9 bases between. Germline V gives CDR1 SEHNR, CDR2 FQNEAQ (reference sequence). The CDR3 nucleotides are TGTGCCAGCAGCTTAGCGGAGGGGTTAGCCAAAAACATTCAGTACTTC. Amino acid sequence: CASSLAEGLAKNIQYF.

The chain recombines TRBV7-2 with TRBJ2-3; 12 bases are a match to TRBD2. The CDR3 runs to 17 residues. Germline V lookup: CDR1 SGHTA, CDR2 FQGNSA. V shed 3 bases, J shed 6 bases, and the junction held 10 bases outside the gene matches. CDR3 nucleotide sequence: TGTGCCAGCAGCTTGGGGATGACTAGCGGGAGAGGGGATACGCAGTATTTT. Protein product: CASSLGMTSGRGDTQYF.

The V gene is TRBV9, the J gene TRBJ2-5; TRBD2 agrees at 13 bases. This CDR3 is 16 amino acids long. Per germline, CDR1 SGDLS and CDR2 YYNGEE. With V trimmed by 3 bases and J by 6 bases, 8 bases remained unmatched. Here the CDR3 reads CASSERTSGREQTQYF. Written as DNA, the CDR3 is TGTGCCAGCAGCGAAAGAACTAGCGGGAGGGAACAGACCCAGTACTTC.